Shown below are 28 T cell receptor beta chains from a single sample sequenced in a study of T cell responses to AZD1222 COVID-19 vaccine. Here immunoSEQ multiplex PCR was the method, and the copy in TCRdb shows in-frame clones only, minus some. The table records over 120,000 clones, 80% to 95% of them present only once. The input for sequencing was peripheral blood, taken on day 0 of AZD1222 vaccination. Receptors originate from an adult in good health.

The chain links TRBV6-5 to TRBJ2-3; D tentatively fits TRBD1 or TRBD2 (5 bases each). The V gene lost 8 bases and the J gene lost 3 bases, with 12 bases spanning the gap. Per the germline V gene, CDR1 is MNHEY and CDR2 is SVGAGI. The CDR3 loop spans 13 amino acids. CDR3 nucleotide sequence: TGTGCCAGCGGGGACCCTGGGACAGATACGCAGTATTTT. It encodes CASGDPGTDTQYF.

The chain employs TRBV2 and TRBJ2-1; 16 nucleotides line up with TRBD2. This CDR3 is built from 19 residues. In germline, CDR1 is SNHLY, CDR2 FYNNEI. Trimming took 4 bases from V and 2 from J; bases not matched to a gene: 8. CDR3 residues: CASSVPGLAGGGAYNEQFF. Here the CDR3 DNA reads TGTGCCAGCAGTGTACCGGGACTAGCGGGAGGGGGAGCCTACAATGAGCAGTTCTTC.

The chain uses TRBV29-1 and TRBJ1-3; D not resolved. The CDR3 covers 12 residues. V shed 5 bases and J shed 4 bases, with 9 bases lying between them. Germline values: CDR1 SQVTM, CDR2 ANQGSEA. The CDR3 DNA is TGCAGCGTTCCCTCCGGAGGAAACACCATATATTTT. It encodes CSVPSGGNTIYF.

The chain is built from TRBV19 and TRBJ1-2, with D perhaps matching TRBD1 (6 bases). This CDR3 contains 13 residues. Deletions cut 10 bases from V and 7 bases from J, with 19 bases between. The germline gives CDR1 LNHDA, CDR2 SQIVND (reference sequence). For the CDR3, the DNA is TGTGCCACCCGGACAGAGCACAAATTTGGCTACACCTTC. This translates into CATRTEHKFGYTF.

The gene calls are TRBV11-3 and TRBJ2-2; 10 bases line up with TRBD1. V was pared by 3 bases and J by 7 bases, with 5 bases of the junction left unmatched. Germline CDR1 and CDR2: SGHNT and YENEEA. The CDR3 sequence is 15 residues long. The CDR3 DNA reads TGTGCCAGCAGCTTGCGACAGGGGGCGATCGGGGAGCTGTTTTTT. This translates into CASSLRQGAIGELFF.

The DNA for the CDR3 is TGTGCCAGCAGCGACAGTCGGGCCAACGTCCTGACTTTC. Its translation: CASSDSRANVLTF. The V gene is TRBV6-5, the J gene TRBJ2-6; D may be TRBD1 (5 bases). There are 13 residues in the CDR3. The ends were cut back, 6 bases at V and 5 bases at J, with 8 bases in the middle. From germline, CDR1 is MNHEY and CDR2 SVGAGI.

J is TRBJ2-7 and V is TRBV5-1; D may be TRBD1 or TRBD2 (6 bases each). Per germline, CDR1 SGHRS and CDR2 YFSETQ. V lost 6 bases and J lost 5, with 18 bases in between. This CDR3 contains 14 residues. The CDR3 DNA reads as TGCGCCAGCAATGGGGGGCACCCGGTGGACGAGCAGTACTTC. Amino acid sequence: CASNGGHPVDEQYF.

J is TRBJ2-7 and V is TRBV2, with no clear D. The CDR3 sequence is 15 residues long. Between the trimmed V and J ends, which lost 3 bases and 1 base, there was a span of 13 bases. Germline V gene sequence: CDR1 SNHLY, CDR2 FYNNEI. CDR3 coding DNA: TGTGCCAGCAGTGAGATGTTCGCATCATCCTACGAGCAGTACTTC. It specifies CASSEMFASSYEQYF.

The chain uses TRBV7-9 and TRBJ2-3, with TRBD1 matching 7 bases. This CDR3 has 18 amino acids. Unmatched junction bases numbered 12, after V lost 3 bases and J lost 0 bases. Per the germline V gene, CDR1 is SEHNR and CDR2 is FQNEAQ (reference sequence). The CDR3 region is CASSFDLRQGLSTDTQYF. DNA for the CDR3: TGTGCCAGCAGCTTCGACCTCCGACAGGGCCTTAGCACAGATACGCAGTATTTT.

This chain connects TRBV7-6 to TRBJ2-1, with 7 bases lining up with TRBD1. V was pared by 1 base and J by 3 bases, with 6 bases of the junction left unmatched. Per germline, CDR1 SGHVS and CDR2 FNYEAQ. This CDR3 is built from 16 residues. Here the CDR3 DNA reads TGTGCCAGCAGCTTAGATAAGGGGGCTTACTACAATGAGCAGTTCTTC. Translated, it gives CASSLDKGAYYNEQFF.

This clone was seen only once. This chain connects TRBV5-4 to TRBJ1-2, with D uncertain. With 2 bases removed from V and 4 bases from J, the gap between germline ends came to 15 bases. Germline-derived CDR1 and CDR2 are SGHNT and YYREEE (reference sequence). The CDR3 loop spans 15 amino acids. CDR3 coding DNA: TGTGCCAGCAGCTTTCTAACGTCCAGCCTCTATGGCTACACCTTC. Translation gives CASSFLTSSLYGYTF.

This chain uses TRBV24-1 with TRBJ2-3, with D possibly matching TRBD1 (6 bases). Trimming took off 5 bases at V and 3 bases at J, with 14 bases between the two ends. The CDR3 runs 15 residues. Germline V gene lookup returns CDR1 KGHDR and CDR2 SFDVKD. CDR3 loop: CATSVTGSGTDTQYF. The DNA for the CDR3 is TGTGCCACCAGTGTAACAGGGTCCGGGACAGATACGCAGTATTTT.

This clone is a singleton in its sample. This sequence joins TRBV18 and TRBJ1-4, with D possibly TRBD1 on 5 matching bases. CDR1 and CDR2 from the germline V gene are KGHSH and LQKENI. CDR3 length equals 15 residues. Deletions cut 5 bases from V and 1 base from J, with 11 bases between. This chain's CDR3 is CASSSWRGTNEKLFF. CDR3 coding DNA: TGTGCCAGCTCATCTTGGAGGGGAACTAATGAAAAACTGTTTTTT. The variable domain in full, with the rest retrieved from reference TRBV18 and TRBJ1-4, is NAGVMQNPRHLVRRRGQEARLRCSPMKGHSHVYWYRQLPEEGLKFMVYLQKENIIDESGMPKERFSAEFPKEGPSILRIQQVVRGDSAAYFCASSSWRGTNEKLFFGSGTQLSVL.

CDR3: CASSLVGQGYNEQFF. The DNA of the CDR3 is TGTGCCAGCAGCTTGGTAGGACAGGGGTACAATGAGCAGTTCTTC. The rearrangement links TRBV5-6 to TRBJ2-1; 9 bases are shared with TRBD1. The CDR3 loop spans 15 amino acids. The V gene's germline CDR1 is SGHDT and CDR2 YYEEEE. Losses at the gene ends were 0 bases for V and 4 bases for J; bases not matched to a gene: 2.

V usage is TRBV12-3 or TRBV12-4 and J usage is TRBJ2-7; D call uncertain. V lost 2 bases, J lost 0 bases, and 5 bases lay in between. The CDR3 is made up of 13 amino acids. The CDR3 DNA follows: TGTGCCAGCAGTTTAAGTACCTCCTACGAGCAGTACTTC. The encoded protein is CASSLSTSYEQYF.

This CDR3 reads CSVGDFRTGELFF. CDR3 bases: TGCAGCGTAGGGGACTTCCGCACCGGGGAGCTGTTTTTT. The rearrangement uses TRBV29-1 and TRBJ2-2, with D possibly matching TRBD2 (6 bases). The CDR3 sequence is 13 residues long. Germline lookup yields CDR1 SQVTM and CDR2 ANQGSEA. The germline V and J ends were trimmed by 6 bases and 4 bases, with 12 bases remaining between them.

The rearrangement links TRBV5-1 to TRBJ2-5; tentatively, D is TRBD2 (6 bases). This CDR3 is 18 amino acids long. In germline, CDR1 is SGHRS, CDR2 YFSETQ. Trimming shortened V by 0 bases and J by 1 base, and 19 bases separated the two germline ends. In DNA form, the CDR3 reads TGCGCCAGCAGCTTGGAATGGGCTAGCGTTACATCCCAAGAGACCCAGTACTTC. Protein product: CASSLEWASVTSQETQYF.

The CDR3 DNA reads TGTGCCAGCAGCTTATACCGTGTGCAGGGGGGAAGGGAGACCCAGTACTTC. Its translation: CASSLYRVQGGRETQYF. V usage is TRBV7-6 and J usage is TRBJ2-5; D perhaps matches TRBD1 (7 bases). The length of the CDR3 is 17 residues. Germline assignment: CDR1 SGHVS and CDR2 FNYEAQ. Trimming removed 2 bases at V and 5 bases at J, with 21 bases between.

This CDR3 is CSASGGTGRYYGYTF. The DNA for the CDR3 is TGCAGTGCTAGTGGAGGGACAGGGAGGTATTATGGCTACACCTTC. The V and J genes are TRBV20-1 and TRBJ1-2, with TRBD1 matching over 9 bases. Germline V lookup: CDR1 DFQATT, CDR2 SNEGSKA (reference sequence). V lost 3 bases, J lost 5 bases, and 10 bases stayed unmatched. The CDR3 length is 15 residues.

This clone has just one count. This chain links TRBV19 with TRBJ2-4; no clear D. CDR1 is LNHDA and CDR2 is SQIVND in the germline V gene (reference sequence). V was shortened by 4 bases and J by 2 bases, with 21 bases between the two germline ends. This CDR3 region has 18 residues. DNA of the CDR3: TGTGCCAGTAGTAAAAGACCCCCGCGTGGCATAACCAAAAACATTCAGTACTTC. Protein sequence: CASSKRPPRGITKNIQYF.

The genes are TRBV9 and TRBJ2-7; the match to TRBD1 covers 8 bases. Per the germline V gene, CDR1 is SGDLS and CDR2 is YYNGEE. The CDR3 sequence is 14 residues long. V was pared by 4 bases and J by 0 bases, with 3 bases of the junction left unmatched. CDR3 coding DNA: TGTGCCAGCAGCCTAGGACAGGGCTCCTACGAGCAGTACTTC. Translated, it gives CASSLGQGSYEQYF.

The chain links TRBV19 to TRBJ2-1, with 9 bases matching TRBD2. Germline assignment: CDR1 LNHDA and CDR2 SQIVND (reference sequence). Trimming at V came to 6 bases and at J to 0 bases, leaving 12 bases not matched to a gene. CDR3 length equals 18 residues. The CDR3 sequence: CASSNPGLAPSSYNEQFF. CDR3 nucleotide sequence: TGTGCCAGTAGCAATCCGGGACTAGCCCCGAGCTCCTACAATGAGCAGTTCTTC.

The CDR3 reads CAISRGKGGLNSNTGELFF. The CDR3, as DNA: TGTGCCATCTCCAGGGGCAAGGGGGGGTTGAACTCCAACACCGGGGAGCTGTTTTTT. The chain employs TRBV24-1 and TRBJ2-2; a weak D match, TRBD2 (7 bases). CDR3 length equals 19 residues. With 11 bases removed from V and 2 bases from J, the gap between germline ends came to 29 bases. Germline CDR1 reads KGHDR; CDR2 reads SFDVKD.

The chain combines TRBV11-3 with TRBJ2-5; TRBD2 matches 11 bases. CDR1 and CDR2 (germline): SGHNT, YENEEA. J was trimmed by 1 base and V by 2 bases; bases with no gene match: 3. The CDR3 runs 16 residues. CDR3 protein: CASSLSTSGGQETQYF. The CDR3 bases are TGTGCCAGCAGCTTAAGTACTAGCGGGGGCCAAGAGACCCAGTACTTC.

This chain uses TRBV5-4 with TRBJ2-5; TRBD2 aligns across 7 bases. CDR3 length: 14 residues. Germline V gene sequence: CDR1 SGHNT, CDR2 YYREEE (reference sequence). V dropped 2 bases and J dropped 3; count of bases not matched to a gene: 4. In DNA form, the CDR3 reads TGTGCCAGCAGCTTACGCGGGGGTGAAGAGACCCAGTACTTC. It is translated as CASSLRGGEETQYF. Full variable domain (remainder filled in from reference TRBV5-4 and TRBJ2-5): ETGVTQSPTHLIKTRGQQVTLRCSSQSGHNTVSWYQQALGQGPQFIFQYYREEENGRGNFPPRFSGLQFPNYSSELNVNALELDDSALYLCASSLRGGEETQYFGPGTRLLVL.

The V call is TRBV28, the J call TRBJ1-6; D not certain. This CDR3 has 15 amino acids. Between the trimmed V and J ends, which lost 7 bases and 7 bases, there was a span of 17 bases. Germline-derived CDR1 and CDR2 are MDHEN and SYDVKM. The CDR3: CASTMGIFKNSPLHF. The DNA for the CDR3 is TGTGCCAGCACCATGGGGATTTTTAAGAATTCACCCCTCCACTTT.

The chain combines TRBV21-1 with TRBJ1-5; TRBD1 is the table's D call, not checked against the DNA. TRBV21-1 is deemed a pseudogene. The CDR3 covers 14 residues. The CDR3: CASSTTGFNQPQHF. CDR3 bases: TGTGCCAGCAGTACGACAGGGTTCAATCAGCCCCAGCATTTT.

The rearrangement uses TRBV10-3 and TRBJ2-1, with 13 bases fitting TRBD2. CDR1 ENHRY and CDR2 SYGVKD come from the germline V gene. The J segment lost 5 bases and the V segment lost 5 bases, leaving 9 bases of the junction unmatched. The CDR3 consists of 17 residues. CDR3 bases: TGTGCCATCAGTTACTCTTTACTAGCGGGAGGGGACAATGAGCAGTTCTTC. Protein sequence: CAISYSLLAGGDNEQFF.